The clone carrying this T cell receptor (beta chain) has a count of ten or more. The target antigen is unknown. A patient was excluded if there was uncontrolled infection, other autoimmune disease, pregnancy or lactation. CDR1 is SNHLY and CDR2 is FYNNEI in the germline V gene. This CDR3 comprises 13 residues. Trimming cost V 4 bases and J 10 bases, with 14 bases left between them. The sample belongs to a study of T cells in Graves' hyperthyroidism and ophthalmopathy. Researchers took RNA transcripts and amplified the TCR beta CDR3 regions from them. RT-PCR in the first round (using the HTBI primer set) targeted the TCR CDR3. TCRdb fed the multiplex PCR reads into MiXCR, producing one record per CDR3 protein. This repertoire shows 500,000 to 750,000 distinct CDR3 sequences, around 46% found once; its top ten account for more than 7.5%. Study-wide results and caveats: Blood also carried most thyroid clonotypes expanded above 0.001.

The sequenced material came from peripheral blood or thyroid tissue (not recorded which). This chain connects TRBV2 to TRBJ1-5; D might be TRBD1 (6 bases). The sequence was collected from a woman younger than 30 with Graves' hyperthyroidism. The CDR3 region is CASSAEEGDPQHF. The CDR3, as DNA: TGTGCCAGCAGTGCTGAAGAGGGGGATCCCCAGCATTTT.